The source of this TCR beta chain is a study of breast tumors, draining lymph nodes, adjacent tissues. A single record per CDR3 protein comes from TCRdb applying MiXCR to the multiplex PCR reads. The sample consists of some 25,000 distinct CDR3 sequences, about 24% of them appearing once. Per the germline V gene, CDR1 is SEHNR and CDR2 is FQNEAQ (reference sequence). The CDR3 covers 15 residues. Study observations and caveats: Most tumor T cells seemingly derive from lymph node, then expand in tumor. Data only fit, rather than demonstrated, lymph node origin of most tumor T cells. Tumors had less TCR diversity than lymph nodes, more than nontumor tissue.

This clonotype was detected a few times. What it binds is not known. Being one base from a much bigger clone, this may be a read error. The V call is TRBV7-9, the J call TRBJ2-3, with 10 nucleotides matching TRBD2. What was sequenced was breast tumor tissue. This sequence was found in a female donor with breast cancer. Some clones in this sample may be carry-over from other donors' samples. CDR3 loop: CASSFGLADSDAQYF. CDR3 in DNA: TGTGCCAGCAGCTTTGGACTAGCGGACTCAGATGCGCAGTATTTT.